This T cell receptor beta chain was found in a study of blood T cell repertoires in COVID-19 (TCRdb year 2020). Looking at the study overall: Samples from collaborators originated in the United States, Italy and Spain and spanned both the acute and convalescent phases of COVID-19. Sample metadata almost always included a de-identified subject ID, COVID-19 status, age in years and sex. The repertoires were released in a freely available public database intended as a resource for research on the immune response to SARS-CoV-2. The prospective study material was composed of cDNA or gDNA derived from T cells, B-cell-depleted T cells, or PBMCs. HLA class I and class II types, where available, came from metadata supplied by the sample provider rather than from assay-based typing. Subjects who had been exposed to COVID-19, were actively infected with it, or had recovered from it provided the deeply sampled blood TCRbeta repertoires that made up the dataset. The samples were drawn from two sources: the first 160 participants of the ongoing ImmuneRACE study, and about 1,300 subjects contributed by 6 global collaborators. What the work shows at the level of the full study, not this receptor alone: Clinical and demographic metadata were provided uncurated, with the amount varying by source and participant.

The immunoSEQ Assay, a bias-controlled multiplex PCR, was used to amplify TCRbeta CDR3 regions from genomic DNA. Per the original workflow: Within the assay, amplification of reference gene primers was used to estimate how many nucleated cells each sample contained. Sequence reads were collapsed and filtered to measure the absolute abundance of every unique TCRbeta CDR3 rearrangement. For each sample, productive Simpson clonality was calculated as the square root of Simpson's diversity index over productive rearrangements. Drawn from immuneACCESS, this table holds only the in-frame rearrangements with V and J called that TCRdb kept. Clones are partly lost; checked studies trace under half to an unresolved V gene and leave the rest unexplained. V and J calls and clone size are those listed in that table; D and trimming were worked out from the DNA. The sample table holds about 150,000 clones, of which 76% were seen once. The ten largest clones represent 4.2% of the sample.

Whole blood was collected in K2EDTA tubes by collaborating institutions according to the institutions' own protocols. For TCRbeta analysis, collaborator samples were shipped as frozen whole blood, as isolated PBMCs, or as DNA extracted from either sample type. The CDR3 covers 17 residues, taking in both the cysteine and the phenylalanine. Of the read, only the CDR3 DNA is kept; its 51 bases are in frame from base 1. CDR1 MDHEN and CDR2 SYDVKM were looked up in the germline V gene. Trimming takes 5 bases from V and 4 bases from J, and the germline ends sit 23 bases apart. As regards this clone: This clone's antigen is unknown. Base quality data are lacking; no much larger clone is found one base away.

Sequencing was carried out using peripheral blood. The rearrangement combines TRBV28 with TRBJ1-2; the D gene is possibly TRBD1, with 6 bases matching. The source of this sequence is a man in his sixties with acute or convalescent COVID-19. CDR3 reads: CASSPQLGGSPSYGYTF. The nucleotides read TGTGCCAGCAGTCCCCAATTAGGGGGATCCCCCTCCTATGGCTACACCTTC.